This TCR beta chain was obtained from a study of breast tumors, draining lymph nodes, adjacent tissues. The study's findings and limits: Data only fit, rather than demonstrated, lymph node origin of most tumor T cells. Tumor and nontumor repertoires were significantly more similar in luminal-like than in basal-like breast cancer.

This clonotype came up many times. What it binds is not known. The CDR3 covers 15 residues. Germline CDR1 and CDR2: SGHTA and FQGNSA. Trimming cost V 5 bases and J 4 bases; bases outside gene matches: 7. MiXCR, applied by TCRdb to the multiplex PCR reads, yields one record per CDR3 protein. In the table there are fewer than 200,000 distinct CDR3 sequences, about 30% of which are singletons. The lymph nodes were axillary draining lymph nodes from breast cancer patients. The chain couples TRBV7-2 to TRBJ2-2, with TRBD1 identical over 7 bases. The sample taken for sequencing was axillary lymph node tissue. The clonotype comes from a female donor with breast cancer. Some clones in this sample may be carry-over from other donors' samples. As DNA, the CDR3 is TGTGCCAGCAGCCGACAGGGCGGCGGCACCGGGGAGCTGTTTTTT. This translates into CASSRQGGGTGELFF.